The 12 T cell receptor beta chains in this list originate from one sample, sequenced in a study of Ad26.COV2.S vaccination and SARS-CoV-2 variants. Profiled with immunoSEQ multiplex PCR; TCRdb holds only in-frame clones, not every one. The table has some 350,000 clones, approximately 85% seen once. As for treatment: some 20 received Ad26.COV2.S at low or high dose, single or two shots; roughly 5 received placebo; per-sample allocation not given. Sampling happened 63 days after the first vaccine or placebo injection. The sample here was peripheral blood, taken in a trial of Ad26.COV2.S vaccine versus placebo. The receptors were gathered from a person between 18 and 65 years old who received the Ad26.COV2.S COVID-19 vaccine or a placebo.

The table lists this clone with a count of one. The CDR3 nucleotides are TGTGCCAGCAGCTTAGCTCCGGGGCTCGGGGTCTTCACCGGGGAGCTGTTTTTT. Translating gives CASSLAPGLGVFTGELFF. The chain joins TRBV11-2 to TRBJ2-2; D is perhaps TRBD1 or TRBD2 (5 bases each). CDR3 length: 18 residues. Trimming pared 1 base from V and 4 bases from J, leaving 19 bases between. From germline, CDR1 is SGHAT and CDR2 FQNNGV.

This rearrangement joins TRBV6-2 or TRBV6-3 to TRBJ1-3, with no clear D. V was trimmed by 2 bases and J by 3 bases, leaving 11 bases between them. The CDR3 is 15 amino acids. Germline V gene sequence: CDR1 MNHEY, CDR2 SVGEGT. The CDR3 DNA follows: TGTGCCAGCAGTTACCAGCGTGGGGATGGAAACACCATATATTTT. Translated: CASSYQRGDGNTIYF.

The chain employs TRBV10-1 and TRBJ2-7, with a possible D match to TRBD1 (6 bases). V was cut by 3 bases and J by 3 bases, with 18 bases left in between. Per germline, CDR1 WNHNN and CDR2 SYGVQD (reference sequence). The CDR3 is 16 residues long. The CDR3 here is CASSEGTGLMLYEQYF. CDR3 in DNA: TGCGCCAGCAGTGAAGGTACAGGGCTCATGCTCTACGAGCAGTACTTC.

The gene calls are TRBV4-3 and TRBJ2-6; D possibly corresponds to TRBD2 (6 bases). This CDR3 comprises 14 residues. Trimming pared 4 bases from V and 4 bases from J, leaving 8 bases between. Germline V lookup: CDR1 LGHNA, CDR2 YSLEER. CDR3 nucleotides: TGCGCCAGCAGCCCCGGGGGAGGGGCCAACGTCCTGACTTTC. Translation: CASSPGGGANVLTF.

V usage is TRBV4-1 and J usage is TRBJ2-2; TRBD1 matches at 7 bases. V was pared by 3 bases and J by 3 bases, with 4 bases of the junction left unmatched. The CDR3 runs to 15 residues. Germline CDR1 reads MGHRA; CDR2 reads YSYEKL. In DNA, the CDR3 is TGCGCCAGCAGCCACCCGACAGGGTACACCGGGGAGCTGTTTTTT. As protein: CASSHPTGYTGELFF.

V is TRBV10-3 and J is TRBJ1-1; 7 positions agree with TRBD1. Germline V gene sequence: CDR1 ENHRY, CDR2 SYGVKD. Germline trimming cut 6 bases from V and 0 bases from J; bases unmatched to any gene: 4. The CDR3 length is 14 residues. The CDR3 protein is CAIRLDRLNTEAFF. Written as DNA, the CDR3 is TGTGCCATCAGGCTGGACAGGTTGAACACTGAAGCTTTCTTT.

The chain recombines TRBV19 with TRBJ2-7, with D perhaps matching TRBD1 (6 bases). V gave up 5 bases and J gave up 2 bases, with 19 bases separating them. The CDR3 covers 16 residues. Germline V CDR1 and CDR2: LNHDA, SQIVND (reference sequence). CDR3 coding DNA: TGTGCCAGTAGTTTCCGGTCCGGGACATCTCCCTACGAGCAGTACTTC. Its translation is CASSFRSGTSPYEQYF.

The chain recombines TRBV10-2 with TRBJ2-1; 10 nucleotides agree with TRBD2. This CDR3 contains 14 residues. The ends lost 5 bases at V and 9 bases at J; junction bases unmatched: 7. Germline CDR1 WSHSY, CDR2 SAAADI. CDR3 DNA: TGCGCCAGCAGTACGGGACTAGCGTCCGTTGAGCAGTTCTTC. It is translated as CASSTGLASVEQFF.

The chain recombines TRBV19 with TRBJ1-2, with TRBD1 matching over 12 bases. In germline, CDR1 is LNHDA, CDR2 SQIVND (reference sequence). The ends lost 2 bases at V and 4 bases at J; junction bases unmatched: 2. The CDR3 has 15 residues. CDR3 in DNA: TGTGCCAGTAGTATACGGGACAGGGGGCTCTATGGCTACACCTTC. This codes for CASSIRDRGLYGYTF. The full variable domain, rest sourced from reference TRBV19 and TRBJ1-2, is DGGITQSPKYLFRKEGQNVTLSCEQNLNHDAMYWYRQDPGQGLRLIYYSQIVNDFQKGDIAEGYSVSREKKESFPLTVTSAQKNPTAFYLCASSIRDRGLYGYTFGSGTRLTVV.

The V call is TRBV11-2, the J call TRBJ2-7, with a weak D call TRBD2 (6 bases). Germline-derived CDR1 and CDR2 are SGHAT and FQNNGV. This CDR3 has 14 residues. Trimming pared 1 base from V and 2 bases from J, leaving 9 bases between. Here the CDR3 reads CASSLGTTTYEQYF. The DNA for the CDR3 is TGTGCCAGCAGCTTAGGGACTACTACCTACGAGCAGTACTTC.

This clone appeared once. This rearrangement joins TRBV11-2 to TRBJ1-4; D not certain. Germline V gives CDR1 SGHAT, CDR2 FQNNGV. The V and J ends lost 5 bases and 8 bases respectively, with 18 bases between them. The CDR3 loop spans 15 amino acids. Written as DNA, the CDR3 is TGTGCCAGCAGCACAGATGGGAGGAGTGGAGAAAAACTGTTTTTT. This translates into CASSTDGRSGEKLFF.

The rearrangement links TRBV30 to TRBJ1-5, with 9 bases identical to TRBD1. V lost 2 bases to trimming and J lost 5 bases; unmatched junction nucleotides: 10. CDR3 length: 16 residues. The V gene's germline CDR1 is GTSNPN and CDR2 SVGIG (reference sequence). For the CDR3, the DNA is TGTGCCTGGAGTCCCCGGGACAGGGCTCGGGATCAGCCCCAGCATTTT. Amino acid sequence: CAWSPRDRARDQPQHF.